The following is a T cell receptor beta chain sequence with its context. Its matching antigen is unknown. This record belongs to a study of cytomegalovirus exposure and HLA in healthy donors. Whole-study findings and limits: When the data were analyzed later, several of the most significant clusters appeared to be linked to common viral pathogens.

PCR amplification relied on 60 Vbeta primers (plus 13 Jbeta primers). The protocol was immunoSEQ multiplex PCR, while the TCRdb copy is restricted to in-frame clones and leaves out a portion. The table includes some 180,000 clones, under 80% detected once. The CDR3 contains 15 residues. Trimming took 7 bases from V and 6 from J, leaving 18 bases between them. Germline loops: CDR1 MDHEN, CDR2 SYDVKM. Sequenced sample: PBMCs. The genes are TRBV28 and TRBJ2-2; the D gene is possibly TRBD1 (6 bases). The sequence was collected from a woman in her twenties or thirties in good health and CMV-seropositive. DNA for the CDR3: TGTGCCAGCAACGACAGGAAAAATAGCGCCGGGGAGCTGTTTTTT. Translation: CASNDRKNSAGELFF.